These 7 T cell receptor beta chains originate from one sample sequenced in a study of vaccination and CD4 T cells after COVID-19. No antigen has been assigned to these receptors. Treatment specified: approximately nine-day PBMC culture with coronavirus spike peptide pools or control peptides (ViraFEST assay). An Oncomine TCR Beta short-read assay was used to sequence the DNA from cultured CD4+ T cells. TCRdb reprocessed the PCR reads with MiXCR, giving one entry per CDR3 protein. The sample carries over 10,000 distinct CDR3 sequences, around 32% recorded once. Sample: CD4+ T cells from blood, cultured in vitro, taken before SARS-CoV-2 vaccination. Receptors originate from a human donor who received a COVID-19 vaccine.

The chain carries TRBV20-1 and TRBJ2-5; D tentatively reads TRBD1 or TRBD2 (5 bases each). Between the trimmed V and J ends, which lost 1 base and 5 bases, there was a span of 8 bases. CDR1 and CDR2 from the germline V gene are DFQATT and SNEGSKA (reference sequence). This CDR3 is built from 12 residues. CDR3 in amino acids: CSARGGGETQYF. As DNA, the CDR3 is TGCAGTGCTAGAGGGGGCGGGGAGACCCAGTACTTC.

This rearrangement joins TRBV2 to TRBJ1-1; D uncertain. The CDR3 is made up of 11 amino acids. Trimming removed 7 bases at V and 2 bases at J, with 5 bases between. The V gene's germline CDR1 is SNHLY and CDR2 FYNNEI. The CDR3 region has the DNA TGTGCCAGCATGGGAAACACTGAAGCTTTCTTT. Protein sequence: CASMGNTEAFF.

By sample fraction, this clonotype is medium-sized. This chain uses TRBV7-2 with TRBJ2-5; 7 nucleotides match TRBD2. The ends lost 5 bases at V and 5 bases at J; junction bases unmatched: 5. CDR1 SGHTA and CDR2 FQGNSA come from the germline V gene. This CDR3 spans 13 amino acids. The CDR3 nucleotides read TGTGCCAGCAGCCTCGGACTAGAGGAGACCCAGTACTTC. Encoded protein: CASSLGLEETQYF.

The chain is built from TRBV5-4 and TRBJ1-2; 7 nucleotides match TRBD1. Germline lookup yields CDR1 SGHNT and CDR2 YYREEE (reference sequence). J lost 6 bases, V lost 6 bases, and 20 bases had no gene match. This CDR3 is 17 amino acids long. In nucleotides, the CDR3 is TGTGCCAGCAACGTAGGACAGGCCCGACCAAAAGGGGATGGCTACACCTTC. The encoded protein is CASNVGQARPKGDGYTF.

The DNA for the CDR3 is TGTGCCAGCAATGCCGCGGGACCCCTGCTACCCGGGGGCGAGCAGTACTTC. Protein: CASNAAGPLLPGGEQYF. The V gene is TRBV7-2, the J gene TRBJ2-7; D is possibly TRBD2 (6 bases). Trimming stripped 7 bases from V and 6 bases from J, with 28 bases between. Germline CDR1 is SGHTA and CDR2 is FQGNSA. The CDR3 has 17 amino acids.

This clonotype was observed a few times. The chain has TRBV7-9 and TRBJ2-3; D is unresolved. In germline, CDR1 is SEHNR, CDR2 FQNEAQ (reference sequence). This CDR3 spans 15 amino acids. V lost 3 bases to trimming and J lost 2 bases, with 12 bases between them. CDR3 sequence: CASSLGIHSTDTQYF. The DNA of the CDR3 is TGTGCCAGCAGCTTGGGGATCCACTCCACAGATACGCAGTATTTT.

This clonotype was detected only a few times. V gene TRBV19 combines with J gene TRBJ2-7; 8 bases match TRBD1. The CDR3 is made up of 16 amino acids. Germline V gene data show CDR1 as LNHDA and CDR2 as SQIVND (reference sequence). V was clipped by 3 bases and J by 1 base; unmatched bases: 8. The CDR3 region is CASSITGGSKSYEQYF. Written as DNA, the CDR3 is TGTGCCAGTAGTATTACAGGGGGGTCGAAATCCTACGAGCAGTACTTC.